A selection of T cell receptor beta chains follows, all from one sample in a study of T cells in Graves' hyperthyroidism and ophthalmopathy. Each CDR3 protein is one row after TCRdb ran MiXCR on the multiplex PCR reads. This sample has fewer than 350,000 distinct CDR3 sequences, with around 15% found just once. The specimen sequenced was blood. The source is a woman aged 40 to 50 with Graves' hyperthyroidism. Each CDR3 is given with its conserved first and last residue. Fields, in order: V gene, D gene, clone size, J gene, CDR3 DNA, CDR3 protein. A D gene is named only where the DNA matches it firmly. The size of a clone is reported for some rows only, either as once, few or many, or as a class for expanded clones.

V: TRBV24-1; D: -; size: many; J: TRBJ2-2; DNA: TGTGCCACCAGGGCCGGGACAATTAACACCGGGGAGCTGTTTTTT; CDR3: CATRAGTINTGELFF
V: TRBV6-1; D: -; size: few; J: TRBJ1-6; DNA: TGTGCCAGCAGGTATCACAAGTTATCTTCACCCCTCCACTTT; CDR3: CASRYHKLSSPLHF
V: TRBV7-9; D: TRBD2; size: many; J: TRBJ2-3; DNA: TGTGCCAGCAGTCTCCACCGGCGGACTAGCGGGGAGGATACGCAGTATTTT; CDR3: CASSLHRRTSGEDTQYF
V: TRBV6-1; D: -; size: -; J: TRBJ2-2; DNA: TGTGCCGTCGCAGGGGCGAACACCGGGGAGCTGTTTTTT; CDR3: CAVAGANTGELFF
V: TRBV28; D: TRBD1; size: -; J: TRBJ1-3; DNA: TGTGCCAGCTCTACCACAGGGGGTGGAAACACCATATATTTT; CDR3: CASSTTGGGNTIYF
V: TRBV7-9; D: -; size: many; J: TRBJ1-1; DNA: TGTGCCACACTGCGTGGCAGGGCCCCTGAAGCTTTCTTT; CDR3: CATLRGRAPEAFF
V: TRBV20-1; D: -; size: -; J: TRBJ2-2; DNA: TGCAGTGCTAGACACTCCCTTACTTACACCGGGGAGCTGTTTTTT; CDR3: CSARHSLTYTGELFF
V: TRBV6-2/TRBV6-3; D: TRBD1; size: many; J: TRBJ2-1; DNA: TGTGCCAGCAGCGGAACGGGACAGGGTTCCGATGAGCAGTTCTTC; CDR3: CASSGTGQGSDEQFF
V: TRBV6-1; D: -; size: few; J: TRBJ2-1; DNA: TGTGCCAGCAGCCCTCCTACTAGGGATGAGCAGTTCTTC; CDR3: CASSPPTRDEQFF
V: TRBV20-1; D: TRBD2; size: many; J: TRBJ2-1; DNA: TGCAGTGCTAGAGGACTAGCGGGAGGGCCGGCCTACAATGAGCAGTTCTTC; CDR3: CSARGLAGGPAYNEQFF
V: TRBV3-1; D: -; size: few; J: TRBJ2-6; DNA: TGTGCCAGCGAACCTCGGGCTGGGGCCAACGTCCTGACTTTC; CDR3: CASEPRAGANVLTF
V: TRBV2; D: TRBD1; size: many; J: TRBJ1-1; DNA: TGTGCCAGCAAAAACAGGGGGCTAACTGAAGCTTTCTTT; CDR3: CASKNRGLTEAFF
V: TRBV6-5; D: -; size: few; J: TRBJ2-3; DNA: TGTGCCAGCAGTTACTCGACACTCCTGCCGGCACGAGATACGCAGTATTTT; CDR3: CASSYSTLLPARDTQYF
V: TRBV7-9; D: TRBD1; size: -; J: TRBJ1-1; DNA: TGTGCCAGCAGCGCTAACAGGGGTATAACTGAAGCTTTCTTT; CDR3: CASSANRGITEAFF
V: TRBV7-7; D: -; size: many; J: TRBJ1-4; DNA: TGTGCTAGCAGCTTGGGGCCAGAAGAAAAACTGTTTTTT; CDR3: CASSLGPEEKLFF
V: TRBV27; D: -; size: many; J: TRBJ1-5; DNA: TGTGCCAGCAGTCCGCTATGGACGACAGTTAGCAATCAGCCCCAGCATTTT; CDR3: CASSPLWTTVSNQPQHF
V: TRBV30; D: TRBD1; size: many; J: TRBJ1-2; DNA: TGTGCCTGGAGTGGGTCAGGGGGCGATGGCTACACCTTC; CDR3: CAWSGSGGDGYTF
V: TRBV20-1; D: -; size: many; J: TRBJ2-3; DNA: TGCAGTGTCCTAGGCTATGGGAGGAAGGGAAGCACAGATACGCAGTATTTT; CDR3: CSVLGYGRKGSTDTQYF
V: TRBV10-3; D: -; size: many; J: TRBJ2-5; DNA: TGTGCCATCAGTTCGAAGGGGGTAGGGGAGACCCAGTACTTC; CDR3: CAISSKGVGETQYF
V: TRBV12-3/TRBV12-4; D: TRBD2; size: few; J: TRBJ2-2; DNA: TGTGCCAGCAGCCCACTAGCGATTTTGGCCGGGGAGCTGTTTTTT; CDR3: CASSPLAILAGELFF
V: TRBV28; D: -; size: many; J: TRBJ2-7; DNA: TGTGCCAGCAGACAGGGGAGGACCTACGAGCAGTACTTC; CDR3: CASRQGRTYEQYF